This T cell receptor beta chain was sequenced during a study of spatial heterogeneity in lung cancer. Time point in this sample: sample taken at primary tumor resection. This clonotype has a count of ten or more. Germline V gives CDR1 SGHAT, CDR2 FQNNGV. V was pared by 5 bases and J by 14 bases, with 16 bases between. The CDR3 has 12 amino acids. Using its own MiXCR run on the 5' RACE reads, TCRdb lists one record per CDR3 protein. Here the sample spans some 55,000 distinct CDR3 sequences, 6.3% being singletons. The specimen was PBMCs, collected at surgery. This chain connects TRBV11-2 to TRBJ2-4; maybe TRBD1 (6 bases). This receptor was taken from a female donor with early-stage non-small cell lung cancer. The CDR3 is CASSLVRGDKYF. CDR3 nucleotides: TGTGCCAGCAGCCTCGTGAGAGGGGACAAGTACTTC.